This T cell receptor beta chain was sequenced in a study of T cell responses to AZD1222 COVID-19 vaccine (dated by TCRdb to 2020 to 2023). A note on the overall study: TCR sequencing covered 230 to 250 trial participants: nearly 210 given two doses of AZD1222 and 26 given two doses of MenACWY control vaccine. Trial participants were enrolled by age into subgroups of 18-55, 56-69 and 70-plus years, and approximately 150, 30 and 60 TCR-sequenced participants, respectively, were included in these subgroups.

Of note for this clone: No cognate antigen has been identified for it. No much larger clonotype is one base removed from it; base qualities were not supplied.

The CDR3 regions of human TCRbeta chains were analyzed by immunosequencing. In the paper's pipeline: TCRs in the repertoires were matched against a reference library of SARS-CoV-2-specific TCRs that had been generated with the MIRA antigen-specificity platform. Breadth meant the fraction of unique TCRs that were SARS-CoV-2-associated, whereas depth meant the fraction of total T cells that were SARS-CoV-2-associated. Using the MIRA data, each spike-specific TCR was assigned both to the spike region to which the TCR was reactive and to a CD4 or CD8 class. Log10-transformed breadth and depth values were compared by one-way ANOVA with Sidak's multiple comparisons tests. Imported from immuneACCESS, the table was reduced by TCRdb to in-frame sequences with V and J called. These copies leave out some clones; in studies compared against another copy, an unresolved V gene accounts for under half, and the cause of the remainder is not known. For V, J and clone size, that table is used; D and trimming come from the DNA. The sample table contains about 160,000 clones; only one count was recorded for over 75% of them. The leading ten clones occupy around 3.1% of the sample.

Study-wide conclusions, independent of this receptor: Because no samples from the day 14 peak response were available, repertoires could be characterized only after the peak T cell response. Conclusions about previously exposed vaccinees are limited because only five to seven AZD1222 recipients were SARS-CoV-2 seropositive at baseline. CD4 TCRs associated with the vaccine covered the entire spike protein, and the dominant responses were in regions 160-218 and 743-854. Reportedly, almost half of the unique spike-specific TCRs recognized epitopes lying outside the regions that are mutated in the B.1.351 and B.1.1.7 variants. After two AZD1222 doses, spike-specific TCR breadth and depth were significantly higher than at day 0 and than in MenACWY recipients. Most participants were white British and females outnumbered males, and the authors suggested that clonal diversity may have been underestimated. The 56-69-year group was small, and its depth increase did not reach significance, likely because of low power.

Between the V and J ends, shortened by 3 bases and 2 bases respectively, the junction contains 10 bases. The CDR3, from cysteine to phenylalanine, totals 14 residues. Kept here is only the CDR3 DNA, which spans 42 bases and is read in frame from base 1. From the germline V gene, CDR1 is KGHDR and CDR2 is SFDVKD. What this sample's time point label stands for: about 28 days (+/-7) after the second vaccine dose. AZD1222 recipients given second doses at about 4 weeks or at about 12 weeks were pooled, since spike-specific TCR depth and breadth were not found to differ between the two schedules. Vaccinee samples were obtained from the UK trials COV001 and COV002, which included a single-blind randomized controlled phase 2/3 trial of AZD1222 (ChAdOx1 nCoV-19) in healthy adults. For TCRbeta chain sequencing, PBMC samples from trial participants were taken at day 0 and at day 28 after the second dose.

Specimen: peripheral blood, collected 28 days after the second AZD1222 dose. The origin of this receptor is an adult who received the AZD1222 COVID-19 vaccine. Rearrangement joined TRBV24-1 to TRBJ2-7; TRBD2 could be the D gene, as 5 bases match. The DNA sequence is given as TGTGCCACCAGTGATCACAGCGGTACCTACGAGCAGTACTTC. This yields the protein CATSDHSGTYEQYF.